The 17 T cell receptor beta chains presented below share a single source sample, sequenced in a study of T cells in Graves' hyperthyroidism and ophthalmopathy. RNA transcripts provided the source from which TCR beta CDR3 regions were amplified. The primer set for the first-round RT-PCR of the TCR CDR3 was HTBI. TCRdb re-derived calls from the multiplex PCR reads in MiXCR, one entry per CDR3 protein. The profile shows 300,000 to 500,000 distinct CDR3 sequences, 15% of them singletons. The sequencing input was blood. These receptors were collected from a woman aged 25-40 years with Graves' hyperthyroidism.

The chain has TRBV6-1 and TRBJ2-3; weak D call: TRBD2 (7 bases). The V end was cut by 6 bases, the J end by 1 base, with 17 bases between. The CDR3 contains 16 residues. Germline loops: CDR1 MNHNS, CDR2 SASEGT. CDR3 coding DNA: TGTGCCAGCAGCCCTCTCGAAGGGGGGGGCACAGATACGCAGTATTTT. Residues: CASSPLEGGGTDTQYF.

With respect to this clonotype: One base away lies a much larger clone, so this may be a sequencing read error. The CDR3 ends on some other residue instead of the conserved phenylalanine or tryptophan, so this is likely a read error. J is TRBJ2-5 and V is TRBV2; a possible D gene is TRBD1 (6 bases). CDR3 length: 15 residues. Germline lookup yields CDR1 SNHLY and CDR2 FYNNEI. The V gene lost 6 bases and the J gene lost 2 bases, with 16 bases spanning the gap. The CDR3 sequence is CASRPATGPQETQYL. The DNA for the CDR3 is TGTGCCAGCAGGCCCGCCACAGGGCCGCAAGAGACCCAGTACCTC.

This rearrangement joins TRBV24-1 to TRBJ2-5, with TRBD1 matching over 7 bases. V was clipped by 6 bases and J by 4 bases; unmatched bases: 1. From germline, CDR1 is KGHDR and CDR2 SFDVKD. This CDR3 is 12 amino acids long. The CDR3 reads CATSRQGETQYF. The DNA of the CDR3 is TGTGCCACCAGTCGACAGGGAGAGACCCAGTACTTC.

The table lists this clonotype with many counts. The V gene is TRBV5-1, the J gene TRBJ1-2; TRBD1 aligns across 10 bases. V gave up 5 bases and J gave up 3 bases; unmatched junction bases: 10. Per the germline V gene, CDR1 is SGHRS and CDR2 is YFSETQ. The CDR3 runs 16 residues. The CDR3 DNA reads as TGCGCCAGCAGACGCGCCCCCGGACAGGGGGACTATGGCTACACCTTC. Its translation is CASRRAPGQGDYGYTF.

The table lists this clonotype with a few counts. The CDR3 protein is CATSRDRAKNIQYF. CDR3 nucleotide sequence: TGTGCCACCAGCAGAGATAGAGCCAAAAACATTCAGTACTTC. The chain recombines TRBV15 with TRBJ2-4; D remains ambiguous. CDR1 LNHNV and CDR2 YYDKDF come from the germline V gene (reference sequence). Deletions cut 0 bases from V and 0 bases from J, with 3 bases between. CDR3 length: 14 residues.

The CDR3 region is CASSPGMYPEAFF. The CDR3 DNA is TGTGCCAGCAGTCCAGGGATGTACCCAGAAGCTTTCTTT. This chain connects TRBV27 to TRBJ1-1; weak D call: TRBD1 (5 bases). The germline V and J ends were trimmed by 5 bases and 8 bases, with 15 bases remaining between them. Germline loops: CDR1 MNHEY, CDR2 SMNVEV (reference sequence). This CDR3 contains 13 residues.

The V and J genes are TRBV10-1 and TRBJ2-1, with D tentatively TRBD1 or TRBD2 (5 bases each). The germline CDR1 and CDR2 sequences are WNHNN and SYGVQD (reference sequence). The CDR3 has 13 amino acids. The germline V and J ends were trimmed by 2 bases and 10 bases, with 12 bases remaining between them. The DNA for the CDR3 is TGCGCCAGCAGTGAGGGGGGACCGAGGGAGCAGTTCTTC. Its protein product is CASSEGGPREQFF.

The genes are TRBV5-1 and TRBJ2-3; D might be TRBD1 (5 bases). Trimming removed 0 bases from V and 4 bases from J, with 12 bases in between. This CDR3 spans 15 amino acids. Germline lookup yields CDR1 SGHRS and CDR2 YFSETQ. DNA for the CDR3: TGCGCCAGCAGCTTGGAGGGGTATCTTCCAGATACGCAGTATTTT. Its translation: CASSLEGYLPDTQYF.

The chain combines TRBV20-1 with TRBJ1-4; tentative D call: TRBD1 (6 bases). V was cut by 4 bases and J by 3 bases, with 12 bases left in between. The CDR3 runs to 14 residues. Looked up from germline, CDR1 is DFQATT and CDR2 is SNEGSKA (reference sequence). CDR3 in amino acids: CSANFRGANEKLFF. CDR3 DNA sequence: TGCAGTGCTAATTTCAGGGGAGCTAATGAAAAACTGTTTTTT.

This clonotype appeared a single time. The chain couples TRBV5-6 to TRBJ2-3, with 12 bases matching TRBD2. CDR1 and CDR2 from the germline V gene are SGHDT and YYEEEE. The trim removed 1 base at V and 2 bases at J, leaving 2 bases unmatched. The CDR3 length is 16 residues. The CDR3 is CASSLTSGRSTDTQYF. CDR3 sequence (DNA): TGTGCCAGCAGCTTGACTAGCGGGAGGTCCACAGATACGCAGTATTTT.

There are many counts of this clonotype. The CDR3 loop is CASSLEEGRTEAFF. The CDR3 DNA is TGCGCCAGCAGCTTGGAAGAGGGCAGGACTGAAGCTTTCTTT. The genes are TRBV5-1 and TRBJ1-1; D ambiguous. The V gene lost 0 bases and the J gene lost 5 bases, with 11 bases spanning the gap. Per the germline V gene, CDR1 is SGHRS and CDR2 is YFSETQ. This CDR3 is 14 amino acids long.

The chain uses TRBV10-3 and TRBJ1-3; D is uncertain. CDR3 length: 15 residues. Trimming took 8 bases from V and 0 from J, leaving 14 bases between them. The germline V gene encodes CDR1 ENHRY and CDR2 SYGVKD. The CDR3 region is CAIQPRRVSGNTIYF. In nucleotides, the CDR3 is TGTGCCATCCAGCCGAGACGCGTCTCTGGAAACACCATATATTTT.

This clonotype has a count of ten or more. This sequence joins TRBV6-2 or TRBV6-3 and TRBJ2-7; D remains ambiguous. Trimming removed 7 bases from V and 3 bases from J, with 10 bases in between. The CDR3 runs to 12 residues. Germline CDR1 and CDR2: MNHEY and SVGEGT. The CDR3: CASTDVYYEQYF. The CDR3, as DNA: TGTGCCAGCACGGACGTTTACTACGAGCAGTACTTC.

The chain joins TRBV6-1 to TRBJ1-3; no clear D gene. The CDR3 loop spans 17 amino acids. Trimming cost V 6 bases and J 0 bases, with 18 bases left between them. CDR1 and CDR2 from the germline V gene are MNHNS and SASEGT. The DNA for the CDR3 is TGTGCCAGCAGCTATACGTGGAGCAAGAACTCTGGAAACACCATATATTTT. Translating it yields CASSYTWSKNSGNTIYF.

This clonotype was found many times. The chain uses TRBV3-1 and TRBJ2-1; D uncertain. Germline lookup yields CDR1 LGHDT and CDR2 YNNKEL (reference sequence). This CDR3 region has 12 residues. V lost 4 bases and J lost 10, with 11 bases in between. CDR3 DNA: TGTGCCAGCAGCCTACTCGGTGACGAGCAGTTCTTC. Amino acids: CASSLLGDEQFF.

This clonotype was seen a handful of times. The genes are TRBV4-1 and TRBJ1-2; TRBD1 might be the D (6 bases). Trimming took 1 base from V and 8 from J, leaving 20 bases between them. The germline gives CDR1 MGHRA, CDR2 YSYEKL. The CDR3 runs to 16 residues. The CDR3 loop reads CASSQGGRSGGVGYTF. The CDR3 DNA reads TGCGCCAGCAGCCAAGGGGGGCGGAGCGGTGGTGTGGGCTACACCTTC.

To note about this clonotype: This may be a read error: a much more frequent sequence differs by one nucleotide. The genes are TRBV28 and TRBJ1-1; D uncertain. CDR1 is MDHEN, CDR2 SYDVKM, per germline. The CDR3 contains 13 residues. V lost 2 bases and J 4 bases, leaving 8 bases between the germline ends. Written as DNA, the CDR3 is TGTGCCAGCAGTTTAAACGGTAGCACTGAAGCTTTCTTT. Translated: CASSLNGSTEAFF.